Listed below are T cell receptor beta chains from one sample, sequenced in a study of blood T cell repertoires in COVID-19. Sequencing used immunoSEQ multiplex PCR; TCRdb keeps in-frame clones, though not all of them. The sample has about 250,000 clones, 86% seen once; the top ten hold about 6%. The specimen was peripheral blood. Every receptor here comes from a woman older than 75 with COVID-19, enrolled during active disease. The CDR3 runs from the conserved cysteine through the conserved F or W. D genes are given only for firm matches. Some rows have no size entry. The others give once, few or many, or a class for an expanded clone.

TRBV7-9	.	15	TRBJ1-1	TRBD1	TGTGCCAGCAGCTCCGGACAGGGAACGGTCACTGAAGCTTTCTTT	CASSSGQGTVTEAFF
TRBV29-1	.	13	TRBJ1-1	TRBD1	TGCAGCGTTGAAGGGGGGACAGGGACTGAAGCTTTCTTT	CSVEGGTGTEAFF
TRBV24-1	.	14	TRBJ1-2	TRBD1	TGTGCCACCAGTGACACACAGGGGGCGTTTGGCTACACCTTC	CATSDTQGAFGYTF
TRBV18	.	15	TRBJ2-7	.	TGTGCCAGCTCACCCCAGGGACTTGATTCCTACGAGCAGTACTTC	CASSPQGLDSYEQYF
TRBV7-8	.	12	TRBJ2-7	.	TGTGCCAGCAGCACTGCTGCTTACGAGCAGTACTTC	CASSTAAYEQYF
TRBV28	.	15	TRBJ1-2	TRBD1	TGTGCCAGCAGTCCTACACAGGGGGAACGCTATGGCTACACCTTC	CASSPTQGERYGYTF
TRBV2	.	15	TRBJ1-5	TRBD1	TGTGCCAGCAGTGACCAGGGGGGTAGCAATCAGCCCCAGCATTTT	CASSDQGGSNQPQHF
TRBV6-2/TRBV6-3	.	15	TRBJ1-1	.	TGTGCCAGCAGTTACTCACCGGGACAGAACACTGAAGCTTTCTTT	CASSYSPGQNTEAFF
TRBV9	.	14	TRBJ2-7	.	TGTGCCAGCAGCCCCCGCGGTGGAAGGAGCGAGCAGTACTTC	CASSPRGGRSEQYF
TRBV7-9	.	15	TRBJ1-4	.	TGTGCCAGCAGCCTCGACAGGACCTCTAATGAAAAACTGTTTTTT	CASSLDRTSNEKLFF
TRBV5-1	once	17	TRBJ1-6	TRBD1	TGCGCCAGCAGCTCGGAGGGGACAGGGTTTTATAATTCACCCCTCCACTTT	CASSSEGTGFYNSPLHF
TRBV6-5	.	14	TRBJ1-2	TRBD1	TGTGCCAGCAGGACAGGGAGAGGGGCCTATGGCTACACCTTC	CASRTGRGAYGYTF
TRBV10-1	.	12	TRBJ2-2	.	TGCGCCAGCGGGGGGGCCGCCGGGGAGCTGTTTTTT	CASGGAAGELFF
TRBV30	.	15	TRBJ2-4	TRBD1	TGTGCCTGGAGTGGGGCAGGGGGAAGCAAAAACATTCAGTACTTC	CAWSGAGGSKNIQYF
TRBV7-2	.	15	TRBJ1-5	.	TGTGCCAGCAGCCCATCTCGGGGGGTTAGTCAGCCCCAGCATTTT	CASSPSRGVSQPQHF
TRBV6-1	once	13	TRBJ1-1	.	TGTGCCAGCAGTGAAAGCGACCACACTGAAGCTTTCTTT	CASSESDHTEAFF
TRBV30	.	14	TRBJ2-7	.	TGTGCCTGGAGTGACGTAGCGTTGTCCTACGAGCAGTACTTC	CAWSDVALSYEQYF
TRBV4-2	.	16	TRBJ1-5	.	TGTGCCAGCAGTGAGAGGCTTAAAGATAGCAATCAGCCCCAGCATTTT	CASSERLKDSNQPQHF
TRBV6-5	.	15	TRBJ2-3	TRBD2	TGTGCCAGCGGATATAGCGGGGGGGCGGGAGATACGCAGTATTTT	CASGYSGGAGDTQYF
TRBV7-2	.	14	TRBJ1-1	.	TGTGCCAGCAGATCCGTACGGACGGAGGGTGAAGCTTTCTTT	CASRSVRTEGEAFF
TRBV29-1	once	15	TRBJ1-1	.	TGCAGCGTTGAAGAAGGGGGACGGGTGAACACTGAAGCTTTCTTT	CSVEEGGRVNTEAFF
TRBV6-4	.	17	TRBJ2-1	TRBD1	TGTGCCAGCAGCCCCGGGACAGGGGTTCCGGTCTACAATGAGCAGTTCTTC	CASSPGTGVPVYNEQFF
TRBV9	.	17	TRBJ1-3	.	TGTGCCAGCAGCACCCCCCTCCGGGGTCGAGCTGGAAACACCATATATTTT	CASSTPLRGRAGNTIYF
TRBV11-3	once	13	TRBJ2-2	TRBD1	TGTGCCAGCAGCCTAGGACAGGGAGGGGAGCTGTTTTTT	CASSLGQGGELFF
TRBV6-6	.	15	TRBJ1-2	.	TGTGCCAGCAGTTACTCGCGGCAGCCTAACTATGGCTACACCTTC	CASSYSRQPNYGYTF
TRBV3-1/TRBV3-2	.	15	TRBJ1-4	.	TGTGCCAGCAGCTCGAGGGCCCCGGGCGGCGAAAAACTGTTTTTT	CASSSRAPGGEKLFF
TRBV10-2	.	15	TRBJ2-4	.	TGCGCCAGCAGTGATGGAGCTCTAGCCAAAAACATTCAGTACTTC	CASSDGALAKNIQYF
TRBV3-1/TRBV3-2	.	11	TRBJ1-1	.	TGTGCCAGCAGTATGAACACTGAAGCTTTCTTT	CASSMNTEAFF
TRBV6-5	.	13	TRBJ1-1	.	TGTGCCAGCGGGGGCCGCGTACCCCCGGAAGCTTTCTTT	CASGGRVPPEAFF
TRBV4-3	.	17	TRBJ2-3	TRBD2	TGCGCCAGCAGCCCAGGACTAGCGGGGGGCCGAGGGGATACGCAGTATTTT	CASSPGLAGGRGDTQYF
TRBV15	few	15	TRBJ1-1	.	TGTGCCACCAGCAAGAGGACTGTCATGAACACTGAAGCTTTCTTT	CATSKRTVMNTEAFF